The TCR beta chain under discussion was sequenced for a study of T cells after posttransplantation cyclophosphamide. The study's findings and limits: TRB clonality was highly associated with recipient CMV seropositivity and reactivation. Donor-recipient repertoire similarity was low at 1-2 months, rising over year one. TRB overlap between skin or GI tissue T cells and blood was limited.

The naive gate required viable CD3+CD4+ or CD3+CD8+ cells with CCR7+CD45RA+CD45RO-CD95-CD27+CD28+ phenotype. Germline V CDR1 and CDR2: SGHTA, FQGTGA. The CDR3 has 18 amino acids. The V segment lost 4 bases and the J segment 4 bases; nucleotides outside the gene matches: 12. The count of this clone is one. Its antigen remains unidentified. Measured with immunoSEQ multiplex PCR; TCRdb has only the in-frame clones, and not every one. The sample carries 34,000 or so clones, roughly 90% recorded once. The chain links TRBV7-3 to TRBJ2-3; 12 nucleotides match TRBD2. The sequencing sample was made of naive CD4+ T cells sorted from blood. The clonotype comes from a man aged 25-40 years in good health and a related stem cell transplant donor. The CDR3 coding sequence is TGTGCCAGCAGCTCCCATAGGACTAGCGGGACAGTTCCAGATACGCAGTATTTT. Its translation is CASSSHRTSGTVPDTQYF.